The clone carrying this T cell receptor beta chain came up a few times. Its antigen is unknown. One heparinised draw of blood, averaging roughly 110 mL, came from each donor. CDR3 length: 11 amino acids. V was clipped by 6 bases and J by 7 bases, with 10 bases between them. In germline, CDR1 is SEHNR, CDR2 FQNEAQ (reference sequence). The entry originates in a study of beta chain features in type 1 diabetes. Study findings and constraints: Shorter templates might be favored by PCR, equally in patients and controls. Cells with high TCR expression could be over-represented when cDNA is sequenced.

As every portion of the isolated RNA was reverse transcribed, the sequencing read expressed TCRB transcripts. TCRdb keeps only in-frame clones here, not all; method: immunoSEQ multiplex PCR. The table shows around 250,000 clones, with 25% to 35% occurring only once. Sample: central memory CD4+ T cells from blood. The rearrangement links TRBV7-9 to TRBJ2-7; no clear D. The receptor comes from a man aged 30-40 years in good health. CDR3 amino acids: CASSLFAEQYF. The DNA for the CDR3 is TGTGCCAGCAGTCTCTTTGCGGAGCAGTACTTC.